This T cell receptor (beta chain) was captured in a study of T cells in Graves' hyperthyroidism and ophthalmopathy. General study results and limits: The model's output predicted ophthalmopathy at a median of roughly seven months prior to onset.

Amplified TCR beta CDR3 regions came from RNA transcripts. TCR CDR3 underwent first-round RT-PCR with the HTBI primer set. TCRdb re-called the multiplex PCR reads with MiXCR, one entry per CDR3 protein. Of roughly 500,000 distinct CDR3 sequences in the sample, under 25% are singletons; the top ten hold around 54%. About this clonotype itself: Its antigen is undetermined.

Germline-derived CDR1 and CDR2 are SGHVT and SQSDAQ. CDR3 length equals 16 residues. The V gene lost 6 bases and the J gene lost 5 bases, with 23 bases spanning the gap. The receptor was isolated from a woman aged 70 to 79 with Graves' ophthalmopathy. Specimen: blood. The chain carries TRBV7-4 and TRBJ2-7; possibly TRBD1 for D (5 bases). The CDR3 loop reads CASSILQGQTADEQYF. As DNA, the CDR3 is TGTGCCAGCAGTATCCTTCAGGGCCAGACTGCCGACGAGCAGTACTTC. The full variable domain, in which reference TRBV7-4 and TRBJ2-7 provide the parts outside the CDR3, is GAGVSQSPRYKVAKRGRDVALRCDSISGHVTLYWYRQTLGQGSEVLTYSQSDAQRDKSGRPSGRFSAERPERSVSTLKIQRTEQGDSAVYLCASSILQGQTADEQYFGPGTRLTVT.